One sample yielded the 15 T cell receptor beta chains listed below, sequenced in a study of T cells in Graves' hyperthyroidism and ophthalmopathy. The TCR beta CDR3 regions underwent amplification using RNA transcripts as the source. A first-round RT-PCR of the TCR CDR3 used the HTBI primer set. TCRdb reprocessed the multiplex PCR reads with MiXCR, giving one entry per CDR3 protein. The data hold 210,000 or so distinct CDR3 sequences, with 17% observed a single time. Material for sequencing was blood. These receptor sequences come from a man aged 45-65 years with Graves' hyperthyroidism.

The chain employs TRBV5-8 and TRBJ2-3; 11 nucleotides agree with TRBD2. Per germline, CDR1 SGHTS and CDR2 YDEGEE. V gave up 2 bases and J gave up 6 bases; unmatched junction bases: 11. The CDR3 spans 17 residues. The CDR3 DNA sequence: TGTGCCAGCAGCTTATTGAATAGCGGGAGGGAACGTGATACGCAGTATTTT. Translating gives CASSLLNSGRERDTQYF.

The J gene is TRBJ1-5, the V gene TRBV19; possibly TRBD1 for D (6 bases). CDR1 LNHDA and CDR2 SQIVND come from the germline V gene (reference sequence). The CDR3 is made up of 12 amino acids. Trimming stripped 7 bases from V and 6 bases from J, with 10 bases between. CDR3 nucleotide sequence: TGTGCCAGTAACAGGGTAACTCAGCCCCAGCATTTT. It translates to CASNRVTQPQHF.

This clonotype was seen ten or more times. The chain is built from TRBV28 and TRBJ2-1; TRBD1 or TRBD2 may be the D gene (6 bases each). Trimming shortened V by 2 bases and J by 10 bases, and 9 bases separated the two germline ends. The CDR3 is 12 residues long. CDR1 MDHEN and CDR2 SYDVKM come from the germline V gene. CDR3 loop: CASSLTGREQFF. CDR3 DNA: TGTGCCAGCAGTTTAACAGGGAGGGAGCAGTTCTTC.

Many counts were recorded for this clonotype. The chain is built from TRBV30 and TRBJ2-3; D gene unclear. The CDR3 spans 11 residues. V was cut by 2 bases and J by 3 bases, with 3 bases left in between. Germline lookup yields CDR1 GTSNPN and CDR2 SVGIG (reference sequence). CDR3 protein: CAWSYTDTQYF. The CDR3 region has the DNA TGTGCCTGGAGTTATACAGATACGCAGTATTTT.

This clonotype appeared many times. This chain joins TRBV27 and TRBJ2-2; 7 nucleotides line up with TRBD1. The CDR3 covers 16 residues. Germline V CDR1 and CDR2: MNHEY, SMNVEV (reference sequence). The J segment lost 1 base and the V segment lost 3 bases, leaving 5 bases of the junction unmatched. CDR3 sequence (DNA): TGTGCCAGCAGTTTTTACCGGACAGGGAACACCGGGGAGCTGTTTTTT. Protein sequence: CASSFYRTGNTGELFF.

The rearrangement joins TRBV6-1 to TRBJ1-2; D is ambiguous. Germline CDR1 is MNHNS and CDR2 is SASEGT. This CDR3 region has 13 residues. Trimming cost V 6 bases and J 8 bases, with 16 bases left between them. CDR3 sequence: CASSPALSGGYTF. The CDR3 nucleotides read TGTGCCAGCAGCCCGGCTCTATCTGGAGGCTACACCTTC.

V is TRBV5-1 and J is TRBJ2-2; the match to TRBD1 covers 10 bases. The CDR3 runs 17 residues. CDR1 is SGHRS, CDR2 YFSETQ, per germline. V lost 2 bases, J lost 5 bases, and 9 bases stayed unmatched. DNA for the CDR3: TGCGCCAGCAGCTTTCCCCCGGGACAGGGGTCAACCGGGGAGCTGTTTTTT. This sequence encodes CASSFPPGQGSTGELFF.

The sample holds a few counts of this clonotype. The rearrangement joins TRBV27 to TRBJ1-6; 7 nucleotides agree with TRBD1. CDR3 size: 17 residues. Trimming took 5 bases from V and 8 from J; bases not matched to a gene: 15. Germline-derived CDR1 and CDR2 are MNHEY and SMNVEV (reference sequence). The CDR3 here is CASSKKTGSAMDSPLHF. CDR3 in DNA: TGTGCCAGCAGTAAGAAGACAGGGTCTGCTATGGATTCACCCCTCCACTTT.

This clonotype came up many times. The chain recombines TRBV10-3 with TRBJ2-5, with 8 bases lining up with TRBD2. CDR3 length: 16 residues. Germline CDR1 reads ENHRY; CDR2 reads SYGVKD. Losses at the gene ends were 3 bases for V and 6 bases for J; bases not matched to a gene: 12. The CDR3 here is CAISDSGLDMRQTQYF. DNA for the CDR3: TGTGCCATCAGTGATTCGGGACTAGATATGAGACAGACCCAGTACTTC.

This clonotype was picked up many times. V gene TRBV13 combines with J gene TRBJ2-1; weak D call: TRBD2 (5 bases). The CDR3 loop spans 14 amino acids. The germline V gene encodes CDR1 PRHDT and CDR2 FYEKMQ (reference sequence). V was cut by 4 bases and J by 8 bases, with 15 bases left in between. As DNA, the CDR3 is TGTGCCAGCAGCTCACAGCGCACTAGTGATGAGCAGTTCTTC. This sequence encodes CASSSQRTSDEQFF.

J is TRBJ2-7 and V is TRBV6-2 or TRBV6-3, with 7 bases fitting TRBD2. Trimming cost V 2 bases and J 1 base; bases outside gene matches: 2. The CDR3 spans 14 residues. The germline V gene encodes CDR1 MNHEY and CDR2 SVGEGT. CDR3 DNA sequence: TGTGCCAGCAGTTACGGGGGGGGGTCCTACGAGCAGTACTTC. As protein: CASSYGGGSYEQYF.

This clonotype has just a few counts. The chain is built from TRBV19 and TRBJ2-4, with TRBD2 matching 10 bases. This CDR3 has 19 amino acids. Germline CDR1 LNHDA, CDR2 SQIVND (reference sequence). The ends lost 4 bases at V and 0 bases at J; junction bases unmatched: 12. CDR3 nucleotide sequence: TGTGCCAGTAGTACACTCCCTTGGACTAGCGGCTTAGCCAAAAACATTCAGTACTTC. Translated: CASSTLPWTSGLAKNIQYF.

The CDR3 coding sequence is TGCGCCAGCAGCCTGGGACAACCAGCTAACTATGGCTACACCTTC. Translated, it gives CASSLGQPANYGYTF. The V and J genes are TRBV4-1 and TRBJ1-2, with D maybe TRBD1 (6 bases). The V end lost 4 bases, the J end lost 0 bases, and 12 bases lay between the germline ends. CDR1 is MGHRA and CDR2 is YSYEKL in the germline V gene. CDR3 length equals 15 residues.

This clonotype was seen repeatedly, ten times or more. CDR3 amino acids: CASSYTGGINTEAFF. CDR3 nucleotide sequence: TGTGCCAGCAGTTACACAGGGGGCATAAACACTGAAGCTTTCTTT. The chain carries TRBV6-5 and TRBJ1-1; 9 bases are shared with TRBD1. The CDR3 sequence is 15 residues long. Germline V gene sequence: CDR1 MNHEY, CDR2 SVGAGI. V gave up 2 bases and J gave up 2 bases; unmatched junction bases: 3.

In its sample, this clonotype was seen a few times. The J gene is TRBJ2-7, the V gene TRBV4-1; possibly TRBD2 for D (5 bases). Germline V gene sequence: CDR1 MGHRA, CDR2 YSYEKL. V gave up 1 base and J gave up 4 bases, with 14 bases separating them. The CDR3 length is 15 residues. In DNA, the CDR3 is TGCGCCAGCAGCCAAGCGGTGGGAGAAGGTTACGAGCAGTACTTC. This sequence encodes CASSQAVGEGYEQYF.